The present TCR beta chain was sequenced within a study of regulatory T cells in long-lasting Graves disease listed by TCRdb under 2021. Regarding the complete study: Patients with newly diagnosed Graves' disease had been on antithyroid drugs for under 3 months. A total of roughly 33 samples underwent TCR sequencing: about 13 from persistent and about 20 from newly diagnosed Graves' disease patients. The study took place in China and was registered as a clinical trial. This study used TCR sequencing and RNA sequencing of peripheral blood to compare persistent Graves' disease patients against newly diagnosed Graves' disease patients. Overall study outcomes, separate from this receptor: The authors noted that the small sample size was a limitation that may lower accuracy. Persistent disease showed preferential use of TRBV28, TRBJ1-2 and TRBJ2-5, whereas newly diagnosed disease favored TRBV20-1 and TRBJ2-1. Compared with newly diagnosed patients, patients with persistent Graves' disease had lower TCR Shannon entropy and fewer highly expanded clones, which suggests clonal expansion. A larger number of public clonotypes was shared among persistent patients (about 2,700) than among newly diagnosed patients (roughly 980). Sequencing and analysis were restricted to the TCR beta chain. Because the primary lesion, thyroid tissue, could not be accessed, the study looked at peripheral blood alone.

This sample's time point label indicates: newly diagnosed GD, antithyroid drugs for less than 3 months. RNA was extracted from PBMCs in TRIzol for both TCR sequencing and RNA sequencing. The diagnosis of Graves' disease was made according to American Thyroid Association guidelines. Recruitment of patients was carried out at an endocrinology department in Xi'an, China. Each patient gave approximately 9.7 milliliters of peripheral blood, collected in an EDTA anticoagulant tube. PBMCs were isolated by Ficoll Paque Plus density gradient separation without further T cell sorting. An Agilent 2100 Bioanalyzer and agarose gel were used to check RNA quality, and a NanoDrop 2000 was used to measure RNA concentration. To prepare the library, multiplex PCR was applied. The sequencing machine was an Illumina HiSeq 4000. CDR3 regions were amplified by Arm-PCR with iRepertoire HTBI primers to construct TCR beta libraries. PCR products were gel purified before sequencing. The original pipeline was this. Gene usage analysis of CDR3 amino acid clonotypes used the 50 to 70 TRBV and 12 to 15 TRBJ segments found across samples. COPE and FqMerger were used to merge the filtered high-quality paired reads into contigs. BLAST was used to align contigs to the IMGT TRBV, TRBD and TRBJ reference genes, and CDR3 was defined following IMGT. Any clonotype with a frequency above 0.1% was counted as a highly expanded clone. Shannon entropy was used to measure repertoire diversity, and the Gini coefficient was used to measure V-J evenness. Clonotypes shared by more than one individual were considered public. TCRdb trimmed the raw reads at Q25, called clones with MiXCR and kept productive beta chains. Entries are consolidated by CDR3 protein sequence, retaining the most common genes and DNA. The V and J calls and clone size are TCRdb's, not the authors'. Counted in this sample were hundreds of thousands of distinct CDR3 sequences; 16% of them appeared once. The leading ten clones occupy 12% of the sample.

This clonotype was detected a few times. Its antigen specificity is not known. It has no much larger one-base neighbor in the sample; base qualities were not kept. From the cysteine up to the phenylalanine, the CDR3 has a length of 12 residues. Only CDR3 DNA remains: 36 bases, in frame from the first base. Based on the germline V gene (reference sequence), the CDR1 and CDR2 sequences are DFQATT and SNEGSKA. V and J are truncated by 7 bases and 2 bases respectively, leaving an intervening sequence of 9 bases. These data were likewise used in another study, on T cells in Graves' hyperthyroidism and ophthalmopathy. From the second report: Stable Graves' hyperthyroidism was defined as no progression to ophthalmopathy during 18 months of follow-up. Hyperthyroidism patients were newly diagnosed, had a disease duration of under 2 months, and were aged 18 to 65 years. Any patient with an uncontrolled infection, another autoimmune disease, pregnancy or lactation was excluded. Diagnoses were based on clinical symptoms, serum thyroxine and TRAb, thyroid ultrasound and orbital computed tomography. The first round of RT-PCR for the TCR CDR3 was performed with the HTBI primer set and the Qiagen OneStep RT-PCR kit. Most expanded thyroid clonotypes (frequency above 0.001) were also detected in blood, suggesting blood repertoires may reflect thyroid immune responses. A 13 V-J signature model separated ophthalmopathy from stable hyperthyroidism, with roughly 88% sensitivity and roughly 82% specificity in cross-validation and 80%/75% in testing. During validation, the model predicted progression to ophthalmopathy a median of around 6 months ahead of onset, with 70.59% sensitivity and less than 85% specificity. To identify distinguishing TCR V-J signatures, a discovery cohort of around 100 patients was used, comprising 40 to 45 with Graves' ophthalmopathy and about 59 with stable Graves' hyperthyroidism. Whether ophthalmopathy could be predicted prospectively was tested in an independent validation cohort made up of under 20 hyperthyroidism patients plus 17 patients who later progressed to ophthalmopathy. The approximately 98 discovery patients were randomly divided into training and test sets at a 7:3 ratio. In about six Graves' hyperthyroidism patients, the study also compared T-cell repertoires from thyroid tissue with T-cell repertoires from blood. After blood sampling, hyperthyroidism patients were treated with methimazole at a starting dose of 30 mg daily, and ophthalmopathy patients were treated with high-dose intravenous methylprednisolone. The libraries were constructed in a second round of multiplex PCR and then size-selected and purified. The libraries were sequenced on an Illumina HiSeq2000 using paired-end 100 bp reads. SOAPnuke was used to process the raw data, with reads discarded if the reads contained adapters or uncalled bases, had a mean Phred below 15, or lacked an exact constant-primer or identifier match. COPE v1.2.5 was used to merge the high-quality paired reads, and each unique nucleotide sequence was defined as a clonotype. MiTCR v1.1 was used to align the clonotypes against IMGT TRBV, TRBD and TRBJ reference segments. Analysis was restricted to V-J combinations with a frequency above 0.0001, which covered just over 98% of repertoires. A TCS score was defined as the ratio between F50 (clonal expansion) and ExV (chaos), using BLOSUM62-based TCRdist between CDR3 peptides within each V-J. Welch's t-statistics and random forest reduced 450 to 600 V-J features to 10 to 15, which were used in a naive Bayes classifier (R e1071). No statistical method was used to fix the sample size in advance, and group allocation was not hidden from the investigators. TCR Vbeta CDR3 sequencing of around 130 peripheral blood samples (over 40 ophthalmopathy, 75 or so hyperthyroidism and roughly 17 progressor patients) is reported in the paper.

The input for sequencing was peripheral blood mononuclear cells (PBMCs), taken at new diagnosis, from a patient treated with antithyroid drugs. This chain is built from TRBV20-1 and TRBJ2-1; the D gene could be either TRBD1 or TRBD2, each agreeing at 5 bases. The receptor was isolated from a man aged 18 to 30 with Graves disease. Donor details come from another sample of the same person, matched by shared clones. The CDR3 protein: CSVEGTYNEQFF. The nucleotide sequence reads as follows: TGCAGTGTTGAGGGGACCTACAATGAGCAGTTCTTC.